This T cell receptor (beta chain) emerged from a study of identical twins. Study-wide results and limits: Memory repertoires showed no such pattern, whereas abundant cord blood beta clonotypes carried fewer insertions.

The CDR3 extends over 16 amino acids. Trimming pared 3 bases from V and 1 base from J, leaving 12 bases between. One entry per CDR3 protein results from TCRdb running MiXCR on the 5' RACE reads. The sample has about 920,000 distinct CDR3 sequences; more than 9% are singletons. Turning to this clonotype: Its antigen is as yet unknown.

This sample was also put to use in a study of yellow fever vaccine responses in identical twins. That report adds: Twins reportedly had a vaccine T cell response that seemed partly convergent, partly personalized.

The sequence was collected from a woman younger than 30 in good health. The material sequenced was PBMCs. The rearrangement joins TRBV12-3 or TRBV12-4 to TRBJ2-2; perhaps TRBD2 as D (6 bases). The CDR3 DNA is TGTGCCAGCAGTTTGGTTGCGGGGTGGAACACCGGGGAGCTGTTTTTT. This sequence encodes CASSLVAGWNTGELFF.